The 19 T cell receptor beta chains presented below share a single source sample, sequenced in a study of liver allograft versus peripheral blood T cells. Study at large: Recipients' peripheral blood T cell receptor repertoires were compared with those in transplanted livers.

TCRdb used MiXCR to reprocess the reads, holding one entry per CDR3 protein. The data show around 12,000 distinct CDR3 sequences, under 30% seen once. The receptors were sampled from a human patient who had a liver transplant. Some T cells may be provided by the graft donor.

By sample fraction, this clonotype is medium-sized (0.01 to 0.1%). The gene calls are TRBV27 and TRBJ2-1; 14 bases map to TRBD2. In germline, CDR1 is MNHEY, CDR2 SMNVEV (reference sequence). The CDR3 is 18 amino acids. V gave up 2 bases and J gave up 7 bases; unmatched junction bases: 10. Written as DNA, the CDR3 is TGTGCCAGCAGTTTACTCCCCGGGACTAGCGGGAGAGCGAATGAGCAGTTCTTC. Translated: CASSLLPGTSGRANEQFF.

This chain joins TRBV19 and TRBJ1-4; D unresolved. Germline V gene data show CDR1 as LNHDA and CDR2 as SQIVND (reference sequence). V dropped 2 bases and J dropped 8 bases, with 3 bases sitting between them. This CDR3 is built from 11 residues. This CDR3 reads CASSIQEKLFF. The CDR3 coding sequence is TGTGCCAGTAGTATACAAGAAAAACTGTTTTTT. Together with reference TRBV19 and TRBJ1-4, the CDR3 gives the full variable domain: DGGITQSPKYLFRKEGQNVTLSCEQNLNHDAMYWYRQDPGQGLRLIYYSQIVNDFQKGDIAEGYSVSREKKESFPLTVTSAQKNPTAFYLCASSIQEKLFFGSGTQLSVL.

The rearrangement links TRBV9 to TRBJ2-1; D remains ambiguous. The CDR3 has 12 residues. V was cut by 4 bases and J by 6 bases, with 8 bases left in between. Germline lookup yields CDR1 SGDLS and CDR2 YYNGEE. This CDR3 reads CASSNDGNEQFF. The CDR3 coding sequence is TGTGCCAGCAGCAACGACGGCAATGAGCAGTTCTTC.

This clonotype is judged medium-sized. V usage is TRBV10-3 and J usage is TRBJ1-1; D perhaps matches TRBD1 (5 bases). CDR1 and CDR2 (germline): ENHRY, SYGVKD. Between the trimmed V and J ends, which lost 8 bases and 1 base, there was a span of 11 bases. This CDR3 region has 13 residues. CDR3 sequence: CAIGGERNTEAFF. The CDR3 coding sequence is TGTGCCATCGGGGGGGAACGGAACACTGAAGCTTTCTTT.

The V and J genes are TRBV28 and TRBJ2-1; 8 bases map to TRBD1. This CDR3 comprises 15 residues. The V gene's germline CDR1 is MDHEN and CDR2 SYDVKM. Trimming took 8 bases from V and 3 from J; bases not matched to a gene: 9. The CDR3 protein is CASLTPGQVYNEQFF. The CDR3 region has the DNA TGTGCCAGCCTGACCCCGGGACAGGTCTACAATGAGCAGTTCTTC.

This clonotype was seen repeatedly, ten times or more. The chain carries TRBV6-1 and TRBJ1-3; D uncertain. Trimming took off 7 bases at V and 0 bases at J, with 10 bases between the two ends. This CDR3 spans 14 amino acids. Looked up from germline, CDR1 is MNHNS and CDR2 is SASEGT. CDR3 bases: TGTGCCAGCAAACCGGACTACTCTGGAAACACCATATATTTT. Encoded protein: CASKPDYSGNTIYF.

This clonotype was detected a few times. V gene TRBV14 combines with J gene TRBJ1-6, with 7 bases lining up with TRBD1. This CDR3 region has 19 residues. Trimming removed 0 bases from V and 2 bases from J; junction bases left unmatched: 10. CDR1 SGHDN and CDR2 FVKESK come from the germline V gene. The DNA of the CDR3 is TGTGCCAGCAGCCAAGATCCACGACAGGGCGGGACCTATAATTCACCCCTCCACTTT. Its translation is CASSQDPRQGGTYNSPLHF.

This clonotype is medium-sized. V gene TRBV10-3 combines with J gene TRBJ1-2, with 9 bases aligning to TRBD1. The germline V gene encodes CDR1 ENHRY and CDR2 SYGVKD. The trim removed 10 bases at V and 8 bases at J, leaving 8 bases unmatched. The CDR3 consists of 12 residues. The CDR3 DNA reads TGTGCCACCCGGGACAGGGTAGACGGCTACACCTTC. Amino acid sequence: CATRDRVDGYTF.

The chain links TRBV6-1 to TRBJ1-3; D remains ambiguous. The CDR3 has 14 amino acids. Germline values: CDR1 MNHNS, CDR2 SASEGT. The V and J ends lost 6 bases and 0 bases respectively, with 9 bases between them. The CDR3 DNA reads TGTGCCAGCAGCCGGGCACCCTCTGGAAACACCATATATTTT. Amino acid sequence: CASSRAPSGNTIYF.

This clonotype showed up just a few times. The chain uses TRBV5-4 and TRBJ2-3; D is unclear. The V and J ends lost 4 bases and 1 base respectively, with 7 bases between them. Per the germline V gene, CDR1 is SGHNT and CDR2 is YYREEE (reference sequence). The CDR3 contains 13 residues. The CDR3 region is CASSLQGTDTQYF. The CDR3 region has the DNA TGTGCCAGCAGCCTCCAAGGCACAGATACGCAGTATTTT.

This clonotype occurred once. The rearrangement links TRBV10-3 to TRBJ1-2, with D maybe TRBD1 (6 bases). V lost 2 bases and J lost 4, with 26 bases in between. The germline V gene encodes CDR1 ENHRY and CDR2 SYGVKD. There are 19 residues in the CDR3. The CDR3 region has the DNA TGTGCCATCAGTGAGCTTCGGGACACCCCCCACGGTCTTGGCTATGGCTACACCTTC. Amino acids: CAISELRDTPHGLGYGYTF.

This rearrangement joins TRBV18 to TRBJ1-4, with a weak D call TRBD1 (6 bases). The CDR3 has 14 amino acids. Germline CDR1 and CDR2: KGHSH and LQKENI. Trimming stripped 3 bases from V and 7 bases from J, with 12 bases between. The CDR3 protein is CASSPPGDAEKLFF. The CDR3, as DNA: TGTGCCAGCTCACCTCCAGGGGATGCTGAAAAACTGTTTTTT.

This clonotype was seen at least ten times. The chain links TRBV6-5 to TRBJ2-7, with 9 bases lining up with TRBD1. V was clipped by 6 bases and J by 2 bases; unmatched bases: 14. Germline V gene lookup returns CDR1 MNHEY and CDR2 SVGAGI. The CDR3 runs 17 residues. This CDR3 reads CASRKGTGLPRPYEQYF. In nucleotides, the CDR3 is TGTGCCAGCAGAAAGGGGACAGGGTTACCGAGGCCCTACGAGCAGTACTTC.

This chain connects TRBV11-1 to TRBJ2-5, with 8 bases aligning to TRBD1. V lost 4 bases and J lost 4; bases outside the gene matches: 11. This CDR3 comprises 16 residues. Germline CDR1 SGHAT, CDR2 FQDESV (reference sequence). The DNA of the CDR3 is TGTGCCAGCAGCTCAGGACAGGGCGGTGGATCAGAGACCCAGTACTTC. This encodes CASSSGQGGGSETQYF.

This clonotype has at least ten counts. The rearrangement uses TRBV5-6 and TRBJ1-1; 8 bases fit TRBD1. Germline CDR1 is SGHDT and CDR2 is YYEEEE. V was clipped by 0 bases and J by 7 bases; unmatched bases: 5. The CDR3 length is 14 residues. This CDR3 is CASSLEQGDGEAFF. CDR3 in DNA: TGTGCCAGCAGCTTGGAACAGGGGGATGGTGAAGCTTTCTTT.

J is TRBJ1-1 and V is TRBV28; TRBD1 matches at 7 bases. J was trimmed by 6 bases and V by 4 bases; bases with no gene match: 8. The CDR3 runs to 14 residues. Germline V gene sequence: CDR1 MDHEN, CDR2 SYDVKM. CDR3 sequence: CASSWGTDYAEAFF. DNA of the CDR3: TGTGCCAGCAGTTGGGGGACAGACTACGCTGAAGCTTTCTTT.

This clonotype came up a few times. The chain employs TRBV19 and TRBJ1-5; 8 bases are shared with TRBD1. CDR3 size: 15 residues. From germline, CDR1 is LNHDA and CDR2 SQIVND (reference sequence). The trim removed 7 bases at V and 4 bases at J, leaving 9 bases unmatched. The CDR3 reads CASTIQTGANQPQHF. In DNA, the CDR3 is TGTGCCAGTACCATTCAGACAGGGGCTAATCAGCCCCAGCATTTT. Using reference TRBV19 and TRBJ1-5 for the parts outside the CDR3, the full variable domain is DGGITQSPKYLFRKEGQNVTLSCEQNLNHDAMYWYRQDPGQGLRLIYYSQIVNDFQKGDIAEGYSVSREKKESFPLTVTSAQKNPTAFYLCASTIQTGANQPQHFGDGTRLSIL.

Of note for this clonotype: A much larger clone differs from this one at a single base, so this may be a read error. This rearrangement joins TRBV6-1 to TRBJ1-6; D gene unclear. Germline loops: CDR1 MNHNS, CDR2 SASEGT. The CDR3 runs to 16 residues. V lost 11 bases to trimming and J lost 11 bases, with 28 bases between them. The DNA for the CDR3 is TGTGCCGGGAGGAACACTAACAACCAGAAAAATACACCCCTCCACTTT. Translated: CAGRNTNNQKNTPLHF.

This chain links TRBV20-1 with TRBJ1-3; no clear D. The germline V gene has CDR1 DFQATT and CDR2 SNEGSKA (reference sequence). The CDR3 loop spans 13 amino acids. V was cut by 5 bases and J by 0 bases, with 8 bases left in between. CDR3 DNA sequence: TGCAGTGCTCTAGACCCCTCTGGAAACACCATATATTTT. Its protein is CSALDPSGNTIYF.